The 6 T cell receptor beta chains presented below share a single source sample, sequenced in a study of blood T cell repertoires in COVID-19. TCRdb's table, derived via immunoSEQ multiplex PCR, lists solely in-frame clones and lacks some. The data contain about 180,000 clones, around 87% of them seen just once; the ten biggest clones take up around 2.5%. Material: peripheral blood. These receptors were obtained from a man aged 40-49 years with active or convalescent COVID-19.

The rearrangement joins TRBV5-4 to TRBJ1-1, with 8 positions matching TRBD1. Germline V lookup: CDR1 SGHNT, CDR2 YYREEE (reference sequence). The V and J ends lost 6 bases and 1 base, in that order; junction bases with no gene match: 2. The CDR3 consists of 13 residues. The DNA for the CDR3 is TGTGCCAGCACCGGGACAGGGAACACTGAAGCTTTCTTT. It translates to CASTGTGNTEAFF.

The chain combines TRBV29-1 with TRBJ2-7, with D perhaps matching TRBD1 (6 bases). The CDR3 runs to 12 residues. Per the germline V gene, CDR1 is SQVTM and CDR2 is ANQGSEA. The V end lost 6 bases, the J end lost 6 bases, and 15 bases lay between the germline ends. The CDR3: CSVANRVFEQYF. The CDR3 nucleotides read TGCAGCGTCGCTAACAGGGTTTTCGAGCAGTACTTC.

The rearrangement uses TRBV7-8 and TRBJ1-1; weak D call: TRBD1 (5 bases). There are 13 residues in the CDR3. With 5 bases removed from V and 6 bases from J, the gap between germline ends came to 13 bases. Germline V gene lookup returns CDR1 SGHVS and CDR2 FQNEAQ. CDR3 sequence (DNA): TGTGCCAGCAGCCAGGACAAAGGCCCTGAAGCTTTCTTT. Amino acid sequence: CASSQDKGPEAFF.

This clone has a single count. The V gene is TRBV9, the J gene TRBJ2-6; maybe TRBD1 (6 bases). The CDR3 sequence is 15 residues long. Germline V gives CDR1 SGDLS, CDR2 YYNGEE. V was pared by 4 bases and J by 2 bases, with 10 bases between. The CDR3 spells CASSTHRAGANVLTF. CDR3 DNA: TGTGCCAGCAGCACTCACAGGGCTGGGGCCAACGTCCTGACTTTC.

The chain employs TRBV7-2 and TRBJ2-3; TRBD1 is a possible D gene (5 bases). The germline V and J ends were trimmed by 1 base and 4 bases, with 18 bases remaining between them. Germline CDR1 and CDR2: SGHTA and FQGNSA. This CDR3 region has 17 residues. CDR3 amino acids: CASSLVFRVRASDTQYF. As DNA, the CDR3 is TGTGCCAGCAGCTTAGTATTCAGGGTCCGGGCGTCAGATACGCAGTATTTT.

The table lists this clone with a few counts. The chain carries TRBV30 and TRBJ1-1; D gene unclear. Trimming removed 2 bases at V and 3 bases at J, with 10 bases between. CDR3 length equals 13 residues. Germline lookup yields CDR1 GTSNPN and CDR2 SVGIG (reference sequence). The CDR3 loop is CAWSSQSYTEAFF. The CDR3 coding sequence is TGTGCCTGGAGTTCACAGAGCTACACTGAAGCTTTCTTT.